These 23 T cell receptor beta chains were all obtained from the same sample, sequenced in a study of cytomegalovirus exposure and HLA in healthy donors. It was with 60 Vbeta and 13 Jbeta primers that the PCR ran. Here immunoSEQ multiplex PCR was the method, and the copy in TCRdb shows in-frame clones only, minus some. This sample yields 75,000 to 100,000 clones, of which 81% are seen a single time; about 5% belongs to the top ten. The sample taken for sequencing was PBMCs. The receptors were sampled from a man in his forties in good health and CMV-seropositive.

The V gene is TRBV5-1, the J gene TRBJ2-7, with D perhaps matching TRBD1 (6 bases). Trimming took 5 bases from V and 3 from J, leaving 9 bases between them. Germline assignment: CDR1 SGHRS and CDR2 YFSETQ. The CDR3 totals 12 residues. This CDR3 reads CASSYRDYEQYF. The CDR3 bases are TGCGCCAGCAGTTACAGGGACTACGAGCAGTACTTC.

The chain couples TRBV9 to TRBJ1-4; D is unclear. Trimming removed 0 bases at V and 2 bases at J, with 5 bases between. CDR1 and CDR2 from the germline V gene are SGDLS and YYNGEE. The CDR3 has 14 residues. CDR3 amino acids: CASSVGQTNEKLFF. The CDR3 DNA follows: TGTGCCAGCAGCGTAGGGCAGACTAATGAAAAACTGTTTTTT.

The chain uses TRBV7-9 and TRBJ1-1; D is possibly TRBD1 (6 bases). This CDR3 comprises 15 residues. Germline V gene sequence: CDR1 SEHNR, CDR2 FQNEAQ (reference sequence). Deletions cut 5 bases from V and 5 bases from J, with 18 bases between. For the CDR3, the DNA is TGTGCCAGCAGCGTAAGCAGGGGATCTGGGACTGAAGCTTTCTTT. Residues: CASSVSRGSGTEAFF.

J is TRBJ2-1 and V is TRBV5-1; 12 bases map to TRBD2. The length of the CDR3 is 16 residues. The ends lost 4 bases at V and 4 bases at J; junction bases unmatched: 6. Germline V gives CDR1 SGHRS, CDR2 YFSETQ. The CDR3: CASSPGTSGFYNEQFF. CDR3 nucleotide sequence: TGCGCCAGCAGCCCCGGGACTAGCGGGTTTTACAATGAGCAGTTCTTC.

This sequence joins TRBV2 and TRBJ2-2, with 9 nucleotides matching TRBD1. After removal of 7 bases from V and 4 bases from J, the junction contained 4 bases not matched to a gene. Germline V gene lookup returns CDR1 SNHLY and CDR2 FYNNEI. The CDR3 has 14 residues. This CDR3 is CASIGTGSTGELFF. Here the CDR3 DNA reads TGTGCCAGCATCGGGACAGGGTCCACCGGGGAGCTGTTTTTT.

The table lists this clone with a count of one. This chain links TRBV4-1 with TRBJ2-7; D remains ambiguous. The germline CDR1 and CDR2 sequences are MGHRA and YSYEKL. CDR3 length: 14 residues. Trimming removed 1 base at V and 3 bases at J, with 10 bases between. The DNA of the CDR3 is TGCGCCAGCAGCCAAGGACTCAACTACTACGAGCAGTACTTC. Its protein is CASSQGLNYYEQYF.

The rearrangement joins TRBV25-1 to TRBJ1-2; weak D call: TRBD1 (6 bases). Trimming cost V 6 bases and J 8 bases, with 10 bases left between them. The CDR3 consists of 11 residues. In germline, CDR1 is MGHDK, CDR2 SYGVNS. Written as DNA, the CDR3 is TGTGCCAGCAGATTACAGGGAGGCTACACCTTC. It is translated as CASRLQGGYTF.

The J gene is TRBJ2-3, the V gene TRBV10-3, with D uncertain. Trimming stripped 10 bases from V and 5 bases from J, with 13 bases between. CDR1 is ENHRY, CDR2 SYGVKD, per germline. The CDR3 covers 12 residues. CDR3 sequence: CATSPPGDTQYF. CDR3 bases: TGTGCCACTTCACCGCCAGGAGATACGCAGTATTTT.

V is TRBV5-1 and J is TRBJ1-1, with D unresolved. With 0 bases removed from V and 1 base from J, the gap between germline ends came to 10 bases. The CDR3 covers 15 residues. Germline CDR1 reads SGHRS; CDR2 reads YFSETQ. The DNA of the CDR3 is TGCGCCAGCAGCTTGGGGCAGGTACGGAACACTGAAGCTTTCTTT. Encoded protein: CASSLGQVRNTEAFF. Drawing the rest from reference TRBV5-1 and TRBJ1-1, the complete variable domain is KAGVTQTPRYLIKTRGQQVTLSCSPISGHRSVSWYQQTPGQGLQFLFEYFSETQRNKGNFPGRFSGRQFSNSRSEMNVSTLELGDSALYLCASSLGQVRNTEAFFGQGTRLTVV.

V gene TRBV5-4 combines with J gene TRBJ2-7; TRBD1 might be the D (7 bases). Germline CDR1 and CDR2: SGHNT and YYREEE (reference sequence). Trimming pared 4 bases from V and 2 bases from J, leaving 16 bases between. The CDR3 consists of 15 residues. The CDR3 sequence: CASSTGTAGAYEQYF. As DNA, the CDR3 is TGTGCCAGCAGCACCGGGACAGCGGGTGCCTACGAGCAGTACTTC.

The chain is built from TRBV5-4 and TRBJ2-5, with TRBD2 matching 11 bases. Germline CDR1 SGHNT, CDR2 YYREEE (reference sequence). This CDR3 is 15 amino acids long. The trim removed 1 base at V and 3 bases at J, leaving 2 bases unmatched. CDR3 residues: CASSLKLAGEETQYF. DNA for the CDR3: TGTGCCAGCAGCTTGAAACTAGCGGGAGAAGAGACCCAGTACTTC. The full variable domain, its missing parts supplied by reference TRBV5-4 and TRBJ2-5, is ETGVTQSPTHLIKTRGQQVTLRCSSQSGHNTVSWYQQALGQGPQFIFQYYREEENGRGNFPPRFSGLQFPNYSSELNVNALELDDSALYLCASSLKLAGEETQYFGPGTRLLVL.

The chain employs TRBV19 and TRBJ2-7, with TRBD1 identical over 9 bases. Germline CDR1 is LNHDA and CDR2 is SQIVND (reference sequence). The CDR3 consists of 13 residues. After removal of 5 bases from V and 3 bases from J, the junction contained 2 bases not matched to a gene. The DNA of the CDR3 is TGTGCCAGTAGTGAGACAGGGGGCTACGAGCAGTACTTC. Translating gives CASSETGGYEQYF.

The chain is built from TRBV18 and TRBJ2-1; 14 positions agree with TRBD2. CDR1 KGHSH and CDR2 LQKENI come from the germline V gene. The CDR3 sequence is 15 residues long. J was trimmed by 9 bases and V by 2 bases; bases with no gene match: 3. CDR3 residues: CASSPGLAGGGEQFF. CDR3 sequence (DNA): TGTGCCAGCTCACCAGGACTAGCGGGAGGAGGTGAGCAGTTCTTC.

The gene calls are TRBV10-1 and TRBJ2-7; 9 nucleotides line up with TRBD2. Germline CDR1 reads WNHNN; CDR2 reads SYGVQD (reference sequence). This CDR3 spans 13 amino acids. Trimming removed 6 bases from V and 2 bases from J; junction bases left unmatched: 2. CDR3 region: CASSAGGTYEQYF. Written as DNA, the CDR3 is TGCGCCAGCAGCGCGGGAGGGACCTACGAGCAGTACTTC.

This clone came up once. CDR3 in DNA: TGTGCCAGCAGACCCGGGACACTTCTCACTGAAGCTTTCTTT. Translated: CASRPGTLLTEAFF. This sequence joins TRBV27 and TRBJ1-1, with a possible D match to TRBD1 (6 bases). Between the trimmed V and J ends, which lost 6 bases and 4 bases, there was a span of 15 bases. The CDR3 is made up of 14 amino acids. Per the germline V gene, CDR1 is MNHEY and CDR2 is SMNVEV (reference sequence).

This sequence joins TRBV5-4 and TRBJ2-5; D is ambiguous. With 1 base removed from V and 5 bases from J, the gap between germline ends came to 6 bases. Germline CDR1 SGHNT, CDR2 YYREEE (reference sequence). The CDR3 sequence is 12 residues long. This CDR3 reads CASSLMRETQYF. The CDR3 DNA reads as TGTGCCAGCAGCTTGATGCGCGAGACCCAGTACTTC.

V usage is TRBV6-1 and J usage is TRBJ2-3, with 9 bases lining up with TRBD2. The CDR3 runs to 13 residues. V lost 5 bases and J lost 6; bases outside the gene matches: 3. Germline V gives CDR1 MNHNS, CDR2 SASEGT. The CDR3 DNA reads TGTGCCAGCAGTTTTGCGGGAGGGGATACGCAGTATTTT. Amino acids: CASSFAGGDTQYF.

The chain combines TRBV9 with TRBJ2-1; 7 bases map to TRBD1. This CDR3 comprises 15 residues. Germline V CDR1 and CDR2: SGDLS, YYNGEE. V dropped 7 bases and J dropped 8; count of bases not matched to a gene: 15. The CDR3 loop is CASLPRDSKMDEQFF. The CDR3, as DNA: TGTGCCAGCCTCCCCCGGGACAGTAAAATGGATGAGCAGTTCTTC.

The chain uses TRBV7-2 and TRBJ2-7, with TRBD2 identical over 8 bases. Trimming cost V 0 bases and J 5 bases; bases outside gene matches: 9. CDR1 is SGHTA, CDR2 FQGNSA, per germline. There are 16 residues in the CDR3. The CDR3: CASSLAQLAVVDEQYF. CDR3 coding DNA: TGTGCCAGCAGCTTAGCTCAACTAGCGGTAGTCGACGAGCAGTACTTC.

The chain uses TRBV9 and TRBJ2-3, with D possibly TRBD2 on 5 matching bases. The V gene's germline CDR1 is SGDLS and CDR2 YYNGEE. The germline V and J ends were trimmed by 3 bases and 5 bases, with 16 bases remaining between them. The CDR3 spans 15 residues. The CDR3 DNA follows: TGTGCCAGCAGCGGGCGAAGTGGAGGAATAGATACGCAGTATTTT. Translating gives CASSGRSGGIDTQYF.

The chain uses TRBV11-3 and TRBJ2-5; tentatively, D is TRBD1 (5 bases). In germline, CDR1 is SGHNT, CDR2 YENEEA. Trimming left V 7 bases short and J 1 base short, with 10 bases between. The CDR3 covers 13 residues. CDR3 coding DNA: TGTGCCAGCAAGGGGCAGGGCCAAGAGACCCAGTACTTC. Translation gives CASKGQGQETQYF.

This clone was seen a handful of times. The rearrangement uses TRBV10-3 and TRBJ1-4, with TRBD1 identical over 9 bases. V lost 5 bases and J lost 8; bases outside the gene matches: 12. The CDR3 is 16 residues long. CDR1 and CDR2 from the germline V gene are ENHRY and SYGVKD. The CDR3 nucleotides are TGTGCCATCAGTCCACGAGCGTTCGGGACAGGGGAAAAACTGTTTTTT. The encoded protein is CAISPRAFGTGEKLFF.

The chain links TRBV4-1 to TRBJ2-1, with a tentative D call TRBD1 (5 bases). Germline CDR1 and CDR2: MGHRA and YSYEKL. V dropped 2 bases and J dropped 1 base, with 12 bases sitting between them. This CDR3 region has 16 residues. DNA for the CDR3: TGCGCCAGCAGCCAACCACAGGTTGATTCCTACAATGAGCAGTTCTTC. It is translated as CASSQPQVDSYNEQFF.